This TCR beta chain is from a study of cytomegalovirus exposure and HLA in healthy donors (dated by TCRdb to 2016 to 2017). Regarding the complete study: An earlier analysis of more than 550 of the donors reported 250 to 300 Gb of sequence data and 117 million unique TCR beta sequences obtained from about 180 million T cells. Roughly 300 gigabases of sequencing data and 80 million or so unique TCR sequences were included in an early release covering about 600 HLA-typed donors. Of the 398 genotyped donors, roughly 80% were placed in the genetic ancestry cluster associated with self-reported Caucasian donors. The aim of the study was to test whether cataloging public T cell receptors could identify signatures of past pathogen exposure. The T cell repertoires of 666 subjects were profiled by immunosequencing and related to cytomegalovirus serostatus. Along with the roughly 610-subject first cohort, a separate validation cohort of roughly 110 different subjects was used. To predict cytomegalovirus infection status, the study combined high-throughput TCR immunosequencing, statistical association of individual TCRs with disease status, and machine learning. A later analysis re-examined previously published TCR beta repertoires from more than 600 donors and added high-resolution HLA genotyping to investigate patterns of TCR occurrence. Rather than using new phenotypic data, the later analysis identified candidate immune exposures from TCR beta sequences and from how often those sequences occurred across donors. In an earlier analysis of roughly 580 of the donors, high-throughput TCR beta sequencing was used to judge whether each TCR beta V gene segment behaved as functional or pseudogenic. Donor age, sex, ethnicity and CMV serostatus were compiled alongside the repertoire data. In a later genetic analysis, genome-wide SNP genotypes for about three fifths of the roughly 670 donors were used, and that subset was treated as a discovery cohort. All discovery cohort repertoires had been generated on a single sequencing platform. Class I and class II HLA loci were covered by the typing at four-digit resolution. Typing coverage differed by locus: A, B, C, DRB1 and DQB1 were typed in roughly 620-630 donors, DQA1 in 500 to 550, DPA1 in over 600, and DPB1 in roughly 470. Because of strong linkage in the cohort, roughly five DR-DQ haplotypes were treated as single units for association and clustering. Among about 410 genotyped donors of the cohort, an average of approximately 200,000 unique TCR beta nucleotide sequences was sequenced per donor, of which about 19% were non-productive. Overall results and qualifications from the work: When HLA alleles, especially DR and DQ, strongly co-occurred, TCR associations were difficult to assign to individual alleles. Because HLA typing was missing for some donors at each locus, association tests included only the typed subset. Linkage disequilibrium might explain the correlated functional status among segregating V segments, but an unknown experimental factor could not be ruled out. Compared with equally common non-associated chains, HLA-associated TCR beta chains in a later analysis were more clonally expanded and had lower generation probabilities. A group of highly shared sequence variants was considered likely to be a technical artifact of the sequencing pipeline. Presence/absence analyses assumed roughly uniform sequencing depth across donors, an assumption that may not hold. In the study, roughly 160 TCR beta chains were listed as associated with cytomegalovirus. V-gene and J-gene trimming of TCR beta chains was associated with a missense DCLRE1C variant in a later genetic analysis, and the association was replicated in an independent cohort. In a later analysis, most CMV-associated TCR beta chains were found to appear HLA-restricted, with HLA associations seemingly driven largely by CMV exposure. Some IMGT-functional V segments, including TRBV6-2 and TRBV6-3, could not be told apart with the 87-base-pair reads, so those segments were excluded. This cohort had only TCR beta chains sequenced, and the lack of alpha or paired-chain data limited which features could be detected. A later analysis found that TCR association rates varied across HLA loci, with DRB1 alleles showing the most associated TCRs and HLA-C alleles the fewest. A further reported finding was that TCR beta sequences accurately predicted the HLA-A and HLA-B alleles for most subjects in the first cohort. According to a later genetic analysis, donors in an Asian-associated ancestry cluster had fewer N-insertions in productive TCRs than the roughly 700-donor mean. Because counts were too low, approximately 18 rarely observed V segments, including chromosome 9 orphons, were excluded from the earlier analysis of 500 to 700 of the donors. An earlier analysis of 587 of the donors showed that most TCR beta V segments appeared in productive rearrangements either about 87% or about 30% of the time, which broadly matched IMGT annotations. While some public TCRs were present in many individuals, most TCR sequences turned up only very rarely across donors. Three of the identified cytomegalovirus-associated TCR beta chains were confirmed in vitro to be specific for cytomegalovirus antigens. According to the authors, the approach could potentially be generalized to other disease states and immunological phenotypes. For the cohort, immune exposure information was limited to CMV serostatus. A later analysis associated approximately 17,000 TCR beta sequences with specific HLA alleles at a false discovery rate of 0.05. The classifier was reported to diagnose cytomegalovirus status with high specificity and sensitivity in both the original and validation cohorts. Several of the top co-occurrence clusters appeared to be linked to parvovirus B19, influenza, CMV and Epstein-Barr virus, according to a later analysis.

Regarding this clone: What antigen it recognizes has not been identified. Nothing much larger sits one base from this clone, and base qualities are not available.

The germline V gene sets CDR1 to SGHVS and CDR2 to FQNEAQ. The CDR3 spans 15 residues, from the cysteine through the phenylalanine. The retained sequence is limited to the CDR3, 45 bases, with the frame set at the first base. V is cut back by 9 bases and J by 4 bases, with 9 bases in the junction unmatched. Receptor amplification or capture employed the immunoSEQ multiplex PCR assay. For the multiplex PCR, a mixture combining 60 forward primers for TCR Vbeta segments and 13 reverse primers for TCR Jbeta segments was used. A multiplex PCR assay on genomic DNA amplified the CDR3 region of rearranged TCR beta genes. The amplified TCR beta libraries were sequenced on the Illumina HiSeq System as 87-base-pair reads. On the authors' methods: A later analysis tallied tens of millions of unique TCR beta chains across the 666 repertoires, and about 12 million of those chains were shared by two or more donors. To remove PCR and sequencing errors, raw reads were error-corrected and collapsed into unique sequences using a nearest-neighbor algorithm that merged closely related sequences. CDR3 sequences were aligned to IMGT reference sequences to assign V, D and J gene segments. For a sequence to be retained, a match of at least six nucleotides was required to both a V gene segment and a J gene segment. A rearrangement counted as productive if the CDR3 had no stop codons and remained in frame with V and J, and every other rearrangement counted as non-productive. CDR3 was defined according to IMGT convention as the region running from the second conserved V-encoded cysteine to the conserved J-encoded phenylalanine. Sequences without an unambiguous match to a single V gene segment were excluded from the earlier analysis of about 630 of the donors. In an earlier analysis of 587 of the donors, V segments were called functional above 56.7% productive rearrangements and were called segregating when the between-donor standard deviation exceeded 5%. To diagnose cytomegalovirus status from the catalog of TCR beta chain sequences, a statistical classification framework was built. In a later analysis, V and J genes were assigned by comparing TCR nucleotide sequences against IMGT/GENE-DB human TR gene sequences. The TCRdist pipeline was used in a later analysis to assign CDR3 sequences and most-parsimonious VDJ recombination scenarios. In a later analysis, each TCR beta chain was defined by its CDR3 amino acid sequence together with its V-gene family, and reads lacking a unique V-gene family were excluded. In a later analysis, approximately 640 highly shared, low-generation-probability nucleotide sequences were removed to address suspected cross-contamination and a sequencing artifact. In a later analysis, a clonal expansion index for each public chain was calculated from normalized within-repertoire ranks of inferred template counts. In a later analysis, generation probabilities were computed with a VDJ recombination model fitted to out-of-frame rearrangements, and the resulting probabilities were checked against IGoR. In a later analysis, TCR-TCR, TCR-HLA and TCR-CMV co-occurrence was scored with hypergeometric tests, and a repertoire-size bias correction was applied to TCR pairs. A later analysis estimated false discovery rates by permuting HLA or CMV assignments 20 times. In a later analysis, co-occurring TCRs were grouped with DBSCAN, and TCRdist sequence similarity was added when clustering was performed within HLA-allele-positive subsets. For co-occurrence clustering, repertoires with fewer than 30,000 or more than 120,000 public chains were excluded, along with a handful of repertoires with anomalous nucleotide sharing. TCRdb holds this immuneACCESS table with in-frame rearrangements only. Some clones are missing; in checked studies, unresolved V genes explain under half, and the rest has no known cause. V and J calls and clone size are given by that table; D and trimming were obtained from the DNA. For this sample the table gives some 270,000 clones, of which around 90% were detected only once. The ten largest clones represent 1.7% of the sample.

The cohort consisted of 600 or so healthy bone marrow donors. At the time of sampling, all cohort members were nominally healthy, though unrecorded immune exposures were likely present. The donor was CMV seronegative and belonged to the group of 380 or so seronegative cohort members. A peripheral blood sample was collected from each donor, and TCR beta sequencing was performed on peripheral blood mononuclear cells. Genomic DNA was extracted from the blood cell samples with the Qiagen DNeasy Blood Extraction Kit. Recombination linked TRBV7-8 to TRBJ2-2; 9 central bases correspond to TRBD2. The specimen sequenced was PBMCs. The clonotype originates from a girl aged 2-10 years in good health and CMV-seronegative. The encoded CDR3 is CASELAGAFTGELFF. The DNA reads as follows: TGTGCCAGTGAATTAGCGGGAGCGTTCACCGGGGAGCTGTTTTTT. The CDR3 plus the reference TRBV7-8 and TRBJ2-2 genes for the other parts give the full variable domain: GAGVSQSPRYKVAKRGQDVALRCDPISGHVSLFWYQQALGQGPEFLTYFQNEAQLDKSGLPSDRFFAERPEGSVSTLKIQRTQQEDSAVYLCASELAGAFTGELFFGEGSRLTVL.